These T cell receptor beta chains were read from a single sample in a study of breast tumors, draining lymph nodes, adjacent tissues. TCRdb reprocessed the multiplex PCR reads with MiXCR, giving one entry per CDR3 protein. The sample carries fewer than 90,000 distinct CDR3 sequences, over 25% recorded once. What was sequenced was axillary lymph node tissue. The receptor source for this set is a female donor with breast cancer. Some clones in this sample may be carry-over from other donors' samples. CDR3s include the opening cysteine and the closing phenylalanine or tryptophan. A D gene is named only where the DNA matches it firmly. Clone size is stated in some rows and not others, as once, few, many or a class when expanded.

CDR3 length: 12
D gene: .
J gene: TRBJ2-1
clone size: .
V gene: TRBV3-1
CDR3 DNA: TGTGCCAGCAGCCGAACTAGTAATGAGCAGTTCTTC
CDR3 protein: CASSRTSNEQFF

CDR3 length: 12
D gene: TRBD1
J gene: TRBJ2-1
clone size: many
V gene: TRBV12-3/TRBV12-4
CDR3 DNA: TGTGCCAGCAGCTTCAACAGGGGTGAGCAGTTCTTC
CDR3 protein: CASSFNRGEQFF

CDR3 length: 15
D gene: .
J gene: TRBJ2-7
clone size: .
V gene: TRBV9
CDR3 DNA: TGTGCCAGCAGCGTGGGGGGAGGGGGGGTGTACGAGCAGTACTTC
CDR3 protein: CASSVGGGGVYEQYF

CDR3 length: 13
D gene: TRBD2
J gene: TRBJ2-7
clone size: .
V gene: TRBV6-2/TRBV6-3
CDR3 DNA: TGTGCCAGCGGGCCTAGCGGTTCCTACGAGCAGTACTTC
CDR3 protein: CASGPSGSYEQYF

CDR3 length: 13
D gene: TRBD2
J gene: TRBJ2-7
clone size: .
V gene: TRBV24-1
CDR3 DNA: TGTGCCACGTCTAGCGGGAGGAAATACGAGCAGTACTTC
CDR3 protein: CATSSGRKYEQYF

CDR3 length: 15
D gene: .
J gene: TRBJ1-5
clone size: many
V gene: TRBV19
CDR3 DNA: TGTGCCAGTAGTCCTCCGTGGTCTAGCAATCAGCCCCAGCATTTT
CDR3 protein: CASSPPWSSNQPQHF

CDR3 length: 14
D gene: TRBD1
J gene: TRBJ1-1
clone size: .
V gene: TRBV9
CDR3 DNA: TGTGCCAGCAGCGCACAGGGGTGGGGCACTGAAGCTTTCTTT
CDR3 protein: CASSAQGWGTEAFF

CDR3 length: 14
D gene: TRBD1
J gene: TRBJ2-5
clone size: few
V gene: TRBV6-2/TRBV6-3
CDR3 DNA: TGTGCCAGCAGTCCACACGACAGGGGGGAGACCCAGTACTTC
CDR3 protein: CASSPHDRGETQYF

CDR3 length: 15
D gene: TRBD1
J gene: TRBJ1-1
clone size: .
V gene: TRBV14
CDR3 DNA: TGTGCCAGCAGCCACCGGACAGGGCGAGGCACTGAAGCTTTCTTT
CDR3 protein: CASSHRTGRGTEAFF

CDR3 length: 17
D gene: TRBD1
J gene: TRBJ2-2
clone size: .
V gene: TRBV7-2
CDR3 DNA: TGTGCCAGCAGCTTAGTCCAGGGGGCGCAAAACACCGGGGAGCTGTTTTTT
CDR3 protein: CASSLVQGAQNTGELFF

CDR3 length: 20
D gene: .
J gene: TRBJ2-2
clone size: once
V gene: TRBV20-1
CDR3 DNA: .
CDR3 protein: CSARDWTGLWLHLRFGELFF

CDR3 length: 16
D gene: TRBD2
J gene: TRBJ2-7
clone size: .
V gene: TRBV20-1
CDR3 DNA: TGCAGTGTTAGGACTAGCGGGACCTTAAGCTCCTACGAGCAGTACTTC
CDR3 protein: CSVRTSGTLSSYEQYF

CDR3 length: 15
D gene: .
J gene: TRBJ1-1
clone size: .
V gene: TRBV12-3/TRBV12-4
CDR3 DNA: TGTGCCAGCAGTTTCCCGGACGGGGTTGGCACTGAAGCTTTCTTT
CDR3 protein: CASSFPDGVGTEAFF

CDR3 length: 13
D gene: .
J gene: TRBJ1-1
clone size: many
V gene: TRBV7-3
CDR3 DNA: TGTGCCAGCAGCCCGACTGGGGACGGTGAAGCTTTCTTT
CDR3 protein: CASSPTGDGEAFF

CDR3 length: 15
D gene: .
J gene: TRBJ2-6
clone size: many
V gene: TRBV19
CDR3 DNA: TGTGCCAGTAGTCCAGGGGTTTCCGGGGCCAACGTCCTGACTTTC
CDR3 protein: CASSPGVSGANVLTF

CDR3 length: 14
D gene: .
J gene: TRBJ1-4
clone size: many
V gene: TRBV6-5
CDR3 DNA: TGTGCCAGCAGTTCAGGGGCCCATTTGGAAAAACTGTTTTTT
CDR3 protein: CASSSGAHLEKLFF

CDR3 length: 14
D gene: TRBD1
J gene: TRBJ1-4
clone size: .
V gene: TRBV20-1
CDR3 DNA: TGCAGTGCTATCGACAGGGATTGGGGTGAAAAACTGTTTTTT
CDR3 protein: CSAIDRDWGEKLFF

CDR3 length: 14
D gene: .
J gene: TRBJ1-6
clone size: many
V gene: TRBV9
CDR3 DNA: TGTGCCGGAGCATGGCAGGTGGCCGGTTCACCCCTCCACTTT
CDR3 protein: CAGAWQVAGSPLHF

CDR3 length: 15
D gene: .
J gene: TRBJ1-6
clone size: few
V gene: TRBV5-1
CDR3 DNA: TGTGCCGGCAGCTTCGACAGCCTCAATAATTCACCCCTCCACTTT
CDR3 protein: CAGSFDSLNNSPLHF

CDR3 length: 15
D gene: .
J gene: TRBJ1-3
clone size: .
V gene: TRBV5-6
CDR3 DNA: TGTGCCAGCAGCTTTGACTCGCCCTCTGGAAGCACCATATATTTT
CDR3 protein: CASSFDSPSGSTIYF

CDR3 length: 14
D gene: TRBD1
J gene: TRBJ1-6
clone size: .
V gene: TRBV9
CDR3 DNA: TGTGCCAGCAGCGTGGGACAGGGGTCTTCACCCCTCCACTTT
CDR3 protein: CASSVGQGSSPLHF

CDR3 length: 14
D gene: TRBD1
J gene: TRBJ1-1
clone size: .
V gene: TRBV25-1
CDR3 DNA: TGTGCCAGCAAGTCGACAGGGGGGAACACTGAAGCTTCCTTT
CDR3 protein: CASKSTGGNTEASF

CDR3 length: 15
D gene: TRBD1
J gene: TRBJ1-1
clone size: few
V gene: TRBV5-4
CDR3 DNA: TGTGCCAGCAGCGTCACAACAGGGGTGAACACTGAAGCTTTCTTT
CDR3 protein: CASSVTTGVNTEAFF

CDR3 length: 13
D gene: .
J gene: TRBJ1-5
clone size: .
V gene: TRBV19
CDR3 DNA: TGTGCCAGTAGTACTCAGGGAGGTCAGCCCCAGCATTTT
CDR3 protein: CASSTQGGQPQHF

CDR3 length: 15
D gene: .
J gene: TRBJ1-2
clone size: many
V gene: TRBV9
CDR3 DNA: TGTGCCAGCAGCGTAGCGACAGGCTCTGTATTGGGCTACACCTTC
CDR3 protein: CASSVATGSVLGYTF

CDR3 length: 16
D gene: .
J gene: TRBJ2-3
clone size: many
V gene: TRBV6-4
CDR3 DNA: TGTGCCAGCAGTGACGCCTCGGTGTCCGGCACAGATACGCAGTATTTT
CDR3 protein: CASSDASVSGTDTQYF

CDR3 length: 15
D gene: .
J gene: TRBJ2-1
clone size: many
V gene: TRBV20-1
CDR3 DNA: TGCAGTGCTAGGGGAGCAAGTACTACCTACAATGAGCAGTTCTTC
CDR3 protein: CSARGASTTYNEQFF

CDR3 length: 14
D gene: TRBD2
J gene: TRBJ2-7
clone size: many
V gene: TRBV6-2/TRBV6-3
CDR3 DNA: TGTGCCAGCAAACTAGCGGGAGGGCCTAACGAGCAGTACTTC
CDR3 protein: CASKLAGGPNEQYF

CDR3 length: 16
D gene: TRBD2
J gene: TRBJ2-7
clone size: many
V gene: TRBV28
CDR3 DNA: TGTGCCAGCAGTTTCGTTCTAGCGGAGAGATACTACGAGCAGTACTTC
CDR3 protein: CASSFVLAERYYEQYF

CDR3 length: 12
D gene: .
J gene: TRBJ1-2
clone size: many
V gene: TRBV20-1
CDR3 DNA: TGCAGTGCCCTGACAGGATCCTATGGCTACACCTTC
CDR3 protein: CSALTGSYGYTF

CDR3 length: 14
D gene: .
J gene: TRBJ2-1
clone size: many
V gene: TRBV5-1
CDR3 DNA: TGCGCCAGCAGCCTCAACCTGGGGGCAATAGAGCAGTTCTTC
CDR3 protein: CASSLNLGAIEQFF

CDR3 length: 18
D gene: TRBD1
J gene: TRBJ2-2
clone size: many
V gene: TRBV7-9
CDR3 DNA: TGTGCCAGCAGCCCTAGGACAGGTCGACCCGCGAGCACCGGGGAGCTGTTTTTT
CDR3 protein: CASSPRTGRPASTGELFF

CDR3 length: 14
D gene: .
J gene: TRBJ1-6
clone size: .
V gene: TRBV2
CDR3 DNA: TGTGCCAGCGGGTCGGCAGGGCTCGATTCACCCCTCCACTTT
CDR3 protein: CASGSAGLDSPLHF

CDR3 length: 13
D gene: .
J gene: TRBJ2-7
clone size: many
V gene: TRBV25-1
CDR3 DNA: TGTGCCAGCAGTGAGGAGCAGGCCTACGAGCAGTACTTC
CDR3 protein: CASSEEQAYEQYF

CDR3 length: 16
D gene: TRBD1
J gene: TRBJ1-2
clone size: many
V gene: TRBV5-6
CDR3 DNA: TGTGCCAGCAGTTCCGGGACAGGGAGTGGCGGCGTTGGCTACACCTTC
CDR3 protein: CASSSGTGSGGVGYTF

CDR3 length: 13
D gene: .
J gene: TRBJ2-5
clone size: many
V gene: TRBV7-9
CDR3 DNA: TGTGCCACCCGGGCAAATCTCGGAGGGACCCAGTACTTC
CDR3 protein: CATRANLGGTQYF

CDR3 length: 17
D gene: TRBD1
J gene: TRBJ2-1
clone size: many
V gene: TRBV7-8
CDR3 DNA: TGTGCCAGCAGCTTAGGAGGGGGCACCGAGGCCTACAATGAGCAGTTCTTC
CDR3 protein: CASSLGGGTEAYNEQFF

CDR3 length: 12
D gene: .
J gene: TRBJ2-1
clone size: .
V gene: TRBV29-1
CDR3 DNA: TGCAGCGTTGATCCAGGGCGGAATGGGCAGTCCTTC
CDR3 protein: CSVDPGRNGQSF

CDR3 length: 14
D gene: .
J gene: TRBJ1-1
clone size: .
V gene: TRBV7-3
CDR3 DNA: TGTGCCAGCAGCTTAGTACACTCGAACACTGAAGCTTTCTTT
CDR3 protein: CASSLVHSNTEAFF

CDR3 length: 14
D gene: TRBD2
J gene: TRBJ2-1
clone size: many
V gene: TRBV9
CDR3 DNA: TGTGCCAGCAGCGTAGCGGGAGGGCCAAATGAGCAGTTCTTC
CDR3 protein: CASSVAGGPNEQFF

CDR3 length: 17
D gene: TRBD1
J gene: TRBJ2-7
clone size: many
V gene: TRBV7-2
CDR3 DNA: TGTGCCAGCAGCTTAGCGCCCACAGGGACAGGGGCCTACGAGCAGTACTTC
CDR3 protein: CASSLAPTGTGAYEQYF

CDR3 length: 14
D gene: .
J gene: TRBJ2-7
clone size: .
V gene: TRBV20-1
CDR3 DNA: TGCAGTGATAGAGATTGTAACGTGGGCGTCGAGCAGTACTTC
CDR3 protein: CSDRDCNVGVEQYF

CDR3 length: 15
D gene: TRBD1
J gene: TRBJ2-5
clone size: once
V gene: TRBV29-1
CDR3 DNA: TGCAGCGTTGCCGCCGGGACAGGGGGGCAAGAGACCCAGTACTTC
CDR3 protein: CSVAAGTGGQETQYF

CDR3 length: 13
D gene: .
J gene: TRBJ1-1
clone size: few
V gene: TRBV11-2
CDR3 DNA: TGTGCCAGCGCCTCGGGGTTCTACACTGAAGCTTTCTTT
CDR3 protein: CASASGFYTEAFF

CDR3 length: 13
D gene: .
J gene: TRBJ2-3
clone size: many
V gene: TRBV9
CDR3 DNA: TGTGCCAGCAGCCCTGCGGACACAGATACGCAGTATTTT
CDR3 protein: CASSPADTDTQYF

CDR3 length: 15
D gene: TRBD2
J gene: TRBJ2-6
clone size: once
V gene: TRBV4-2
CDR3 DNA: TGTGCCAGCAGCCCGGGACTAGCGGGAGACTACGTCCTGACTTTC
CDR3 protein: CASSPGLAGDYVLTF

CDR3 length: 17
D gene: TRBD1
J gene: TRBJ2-3
clone size: many
V gene: TRBV6-2/TRBV6-3
CDR3 DNA: TGTGCCAGCAGTTACGGCCTCGGGACAGGGGGCACAGATACGCAGTATTTT
CDR3 protein: CASSYGLGTGGTDTQYF